A selection of T cell receptor beta chains follows, all from one sample in a study of T cell clonotyping in hematopoietic cell transplantation. Here immunoSEQ multiplex PCR was the method, and the copy in TCRdb shows in-frame clones only, minus some. The repertoire holds about 29,000 clones, with about three quarters as singletons. Sample: peripheral blood mononuclear cells, taken before stem cell transplant. These receptors were taken from a woman aged 25 to 39 with chronic myeloid leukemia. Some clones in this sample may be carry-over from other donors' samples. CDR3s include the opening cysteine and the closing phenylalanine or tryptophan. The D gene is left open where the match is weak. Expanded clones are given a class, and other clones once, few, many or no size at all.

V gene	D gene	J gene	clone size	CDR3 length	CDR3 protein	CDR3 DNA
TRBV4-3	TRBD1	TRBJ1-3	NA	17	CASSHPGQGTFGNTIYF	TGCGCCAGCAGCCATCCGGGACAGGGGACTTTTGGAAACACCATATATTTT
TRBV6-5	NA	TRBJ2-7	NA	11	CASSPGDKRYF	TGTGCCAGCAGTCCTGGGGATAAGAGGTACTTC
TRBV19	NA	TRBJ1-1	NA	15	CASSLVLTVNTEAFF	TGTGCCAGTAGTCTCGTGTTGACAGTGAACACTGAAGCTTTCTTT
TRBV5-3	TRBD2	TRBJ2-5	NA	15	CARSSAGGRWETQYF	TGTGCCAGAAGCTCAGCGGGGGGGCGTTGGGAGACCCAGTACTTC
TRBV5-1	TRBD2	TRBJ2-3	NA	18	CASSQYPGAGSITDTQYF	TGCGCCAGCAGCCAATACCCTGGAGCGGGGAGCATCACAGATACGCAGTATTTT
TRBV5-1	NA	TRBJ1-5	NA	15	CASSPLGGHDQPQHF	TGCGCCAGCAGCCCCCTCGGGGGGCACGATCAGCCCCAGCATTTT
TRBV29-1	TRBD2	TRBJ2-5	NA	13	CSVGSGGAQTQYF	TGCAGCGTTGGGTCCGGGGGGGCTCAGACCCAGTACTTC
TRBV6-4	NA	TRBJ1-1	few	13	CASSADRNTEAFF	TGTGCCAGCAGCGCCGACAGGAACACTGAAGCTTTCTTT
TRBV7-2	TRBD2	TRBJ2-3	once	14	CASSAGLNTDTQYF	TGTGCCAGCAGCGCGGGACTAAACACAGATACGCAGTATTTT
TRBV5-1	NA	TRBJ2-7	NA	12	CASSTPSYEQYF	TGCGCCAGCAGCACCCCAAGTTACGAGCAGTACTTC
TRBV28	TRBD1	TRBJ1-2	few	15	CASSTPGQGNYGYTF	TGTGCCAGCAGTACCCCGGGACAGGGGAACTATGGCTACACCTTC
TRBV14	NA	TRBJ2-7	NA	14	CASSPLGPPYEQYF	TGTGCCAGCAGCCCTTTAGGACCGCCCTACGAGCAGTACTTC
TRBV27	NA	TRBJ1-6	NA	17	CASSLRGRSSYNSPLHF	TGTGCCAGCAGTTTACGGGGCAGGAGCTCCTATAATTCACCCCTCCACTTT
TRBV14	TRBD1	TRBJ2-7	NA	16	CASSQAGTGTGYEQYF	TGTGCCAGCAGCCAAGCCGGGACAGGGACTGGATACGAGCAGTACTTC
TRBV7-9	NA	TRBJ2-5	medium-sized	15	CASSFSSRNQETQYF	TGTGCCAGCAGCTTTTCTTCGAGAAACCAAGAGACCCAGTACTTC
TRBV10-3	NA	TRBJ2-1	NA	11	CATESLNEQFF	TGTGCCACCGAAAGTCTCAATGAGCAGTTCTTC
TRBV4-2	TRBD2	TRBJ2-3	NA	16	CASSQDVAGGTDTQYF	TGTGCCAGCAGCCAAGATGTGGCGGGGGGCACAGATACGCAGTATTTT
TRBV30	TRBD1	TRBJ1-1	NA	15	CAWRFPRQGMGKAFF	TGTGCCTGGAGATTCCCCCGACAGGGAATGGGGAAAGCTTTCTTT
TRBV19	TRBD1	TRBJ1-5	NA	16	CASSRWDRGSNQPQHF	TGTGCCAGTAGTAGATGGGACAGGGGAAGCAATCAGCCCCAGCATTTT
TRBV6-5	NA	TRBJ1-4	NA	13	CASSVQLNEKLFF	TGTGCCAGCTCCGTTCAGCTCAATGAAAAACTGTTTTTT
TRBV19	TRBD1	TRBJ1-2	NA	16	CASRRDRGIERYGYTF	TGTGCCAGTAGGAGAGACAGGGGGATCGAGCGCTATGGCTACACCTTC
TRBV19	TRBD1	TRBJ1-1	NA	15	CASSTTQGWGTEAFF	TGTGCCAGTAGTACTACACAGGGGTGGGGGACTGAAGCTTTCTTT
TRBV5-1	TRBD1	TRBJ1-2	once	15	CASSFLGQGDYGYTF	TGCGCCAGCAGCTTCCTAGGACAGGGAGACTATGGCTACACCTTC
TRBV10-2	NA	TRBJ1-2	NA	13	CASSPAINYGYTF	TGCGCCAGCAGTCCCGCAATCAACTATGGCTACACCTTC
TRBV19	NA	TRBJ1-5	NA	13	CASSIGGNQPQHF	TGTGCCAGTAGTATCGGCGGGAATCAGCCCCAGCATTTT
TRBV6-5	NA	TRBJ1-6	NA	16	CASSYSGGRRSSPLHF	TGTGCCAGCAGTTACTCTGGGGGGCGGAGGAGTTCACCCCTCCACTTT
TRBV29-1	TRBD1	TRBJ1-1	once	11	CSVGTEPEAFF	TGCAGCGTGGGGACAGAACCTGAAGCTTTCTTT
TRBV5-1	NA	TRBJ1-1	NA	19	CASSLAGPRTVSGPTEAFF	TGCGCCAGCAGCTTGGCAGGCCCACGGACAGTCAGTGGGCCCACTGAAGCTTTCTTT
TRBV5-4	TRBD1	TRBJ1-1	NA	13	CASSSRGDRKAFF	TGTGCCAGCAGCTCTCGAGGGGACAGGAAAGCTTTCTTT
TRBV5-1	TRBD1	TRBJ1-2	NA	15	CASSPRDRYNYGYTF	TGCGCCAGCAGCCCGAGGGACAGATATAACTATGGCTACACCTTC
TRBV5-5	NA	TRBJ1-2	NA	16	CASSPLVRPGGYGYTF	TGTGCCAGCAGCCCGTTAGTGAGGCCAGGTGGCTATGGCTACACCTTC
TRBV7-2	NA	TRBJ2-5	NA	18	CASSLPPTSTGPRETQYF	TGTGCCAGCAGCTTACCCCCGACCTCGACAGGCCCTCGGGAGACCCAGTACTTC
TRBV7-8	NA	TRBJ1-2	few	15	CASSLVVRGLTGYTF	TGTGCCAGCAGCTTAGTGGTCAGGGGTTTAACTGGCTACACCTTC
TRBV9	TRBD1	TRBJ1-2	NA	14	CASSSGDRNYGYTF	TGTGCCAGCAGCTCTGGGGACAGGAACTATGGCTACACCTTC
TRBV29-1	NA	TRBJ1-1	NA	12	CSVGHSNTEAFF	TGCAGCGTTGGGCACTCTAACACTGAAGCTTTCTTT
TRBV21-1	NA	TRBJ1-5	few	13	CASSKGEHQPQHF	TGTGCCAGCAGCAAAGGGGAGCATCAGCCCCAGCATTTT
TRBV9	NA	TRBJ1-2	once	13	CASSRLGNDGYTF	TGTGCCAGCAGTCGACTGGGGAATGATGGCTACACCTTC
TRBV9	TRBD1	TRBJ1-1	NA	15	CASSTRQGWDTEAFF	TGTGCCAGCAGCACCCGACAGGGGTGGGACACTGAAGCTTTCTTT
TRBV6-5	TRBD1	TRBJ1-6	NA	15	CASGTGGLTLSPLHF	TGTGCCAGCGGTACAGGGGGCTTGACCCTTTCACCCCTCCACTTT
TRBV2	NA	TRBJ1-6	NA	12	CASSDGFSPLHF	TGTGCCAGCAGTGATGGCTTCTCACCCCTCCACTTT
TRBV6-6	NA	TRBJ1-1	few	15	CASSNGQLQNTEAFF	TGTGCCAGCAGTAACGGACAGTTACAGAACACTGAAGCTTTCTTT
TRBV7-8	NA	TRBJ2-7	once	18	CASSFGSARFGSRDEQYF	TGTGCCAGCAGCTTTGGGAGCGCCAGGTTCGGGTCTCGAGACGAGCAGTACTTC
TRBV7-9	TRBD1	TRBJ2-1	NA	14	CASSLGQGADEQFF	TGTGCCAGCAGCTTAGGACAGGGGGCCGATGAGCAGTTCTTC
TRBV30	TRBD1	TRBJ2-7	NA	12	CAWSSGGYEQYF	TGTGCCTGGAGTTCAGGGGGCTACGAGCAGTACTTC
TRBV30	NA	TRBJ1-2	NA	15	CAWTWWVSGAYGYTF	TGTGCCTGGACCTGGTGGGTTTCGGGGGCGTATGGCTACACCTTC
TRBV5-6	NA	TRBJ1-4	few	14	CASALRGTNEKLFF	TGTGCCAGCGCCCTTCGAGGAACTAATGAAAAACTGTTTTTT
TRBV4-2	NA	TRBJ2-7	NA	16	CASSQDALNLAYEQYF	TGTGCCAGCAGCCAAGATGCCCTCAACTTAGCCTACGAGCAGTACTTC
TRBV7-2	NA	TRBJ2-1	NA	15	CASSLEAVSNNEQFF	TGTGCCAGCAGCTTAGAGGCGGTATCGAACAATGAGCAGTTCTTC
TRBV4-1	NA	TRBJ1-1	NA	14	CASSQDEENTEAFF	TGCGCCAGCAGCCAAGACGAGGAGAACACTGAAGCTTTCTTT
TRBV7-2	TRBD2	TRBJ2-7	NA	17	CASSLGGLAGTSYEQYF	TGTGCCAGCAGCTTAGGGGGACTAGCGGGGACCTCCTACGAGCAGTACTTC
TRBV27	NA	TRBJ2-1	once	15	CASTLRGRMVNEQFF	TGTGCCAGCACCCTTCGGGGCAGAATGGTTAATGAGCAGTTCTTC
TRBV7-9	NA	TRBJ1-1	NA	12	CASSFLGTEAFF	TGTGCCAGCAGCTTTTTGGGCACTGAAGCTTTCTTT
TRBV7-9	NA	TRBJ1-6	few	16	CASSRTSAGYNSPLHF	TGTGCCAGCAGCCGTACGAGTGCAGGATATAATTCACCCCTCCACTTT
TRBV6-1	NA	TRBJ1-1	NA	12	CASAQANTEAFF	TGTGCCAGCGCTCAGGCGAACACTGAAGCTTTCTTT
TRBV6-5	NA	TRBJ1-1	NA	13	CASSLTARSRAFF	TGTGCCAGCAGCCTGACAGCCCGATCGAGAGCTTTCTTT
TRBV7-9	NA	TRBJ2-3	NA	16	CASSLAGGASADTQYF	TGTGCCAGCAGCTTAGCGGGCGGAGCCAGCGCAGATACGCAGTATTTT
TRBV10-3	TRBD1	TRBJ1-1	once	14	CAISVTGSRTEAFF	TGTGCCATCAGTGTGACAGGGTCGCGCACTGAAGCTTTCTTT
TRBV5-8	NA	TRBJ1-1	NA	12	CARGGRLLEAFF	TGTGCCAGAGGAGGACGACTCCTTGAAGCTTTCTTT
TRBV30	NA	TRBJ1-1	NA	13	CAWRGYVNTEAFF	TGTGCCTGGAGGGGTTACGTGAACACTGAAGCTTTCTTT
TRBV4-1	TRBD2	TRBJ2-2	NA	16	CASSLSSGGRTGELFF	TGCGCCAGCAGCCTTTCTAGCGGGGGGCGCACCGGGGAGCTGTTTTTT